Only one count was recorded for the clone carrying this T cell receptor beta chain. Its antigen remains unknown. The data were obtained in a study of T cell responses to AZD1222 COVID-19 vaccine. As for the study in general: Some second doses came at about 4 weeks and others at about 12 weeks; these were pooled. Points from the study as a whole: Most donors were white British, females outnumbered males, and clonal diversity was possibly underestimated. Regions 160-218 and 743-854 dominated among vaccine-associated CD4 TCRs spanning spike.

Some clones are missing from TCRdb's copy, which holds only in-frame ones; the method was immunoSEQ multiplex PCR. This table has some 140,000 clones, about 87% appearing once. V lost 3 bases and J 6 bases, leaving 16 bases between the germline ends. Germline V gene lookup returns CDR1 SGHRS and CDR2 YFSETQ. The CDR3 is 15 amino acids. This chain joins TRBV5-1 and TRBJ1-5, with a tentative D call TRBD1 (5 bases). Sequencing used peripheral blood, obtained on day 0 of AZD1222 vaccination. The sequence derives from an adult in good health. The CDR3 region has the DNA TGCGCCAGCAGCTACGGAGGGGATAGGGGTCAGCCCCAGCATTTT. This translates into CASSYGGDRGQPQHF.